One and the same sample provided the 27 T cell receptor beta chains below, sequenced in a study of ipilimumab plus nivolumab after autologous stem cell transplantation. TCRdb's table, derived via immunoSEQ multiplex PCR, lists solely in-frame clones and lacks some. The sample lists 3,100 or so clones, 80% to 90% seen once, with over 10% in the top ten. This specimen consisted of PBMCs, obtained in a trial of ipilimumab plus nivolumab as post-transplant consolidation. The receptors shown here come from a male donor with multiple myeloma.

The DNA of the CDR3 is TGTGCCAGCAGTGGGACAGGACAGCTTTACGAGCAGTACTTC. It specifies CASSGTGQLYEQYF. V is TRBV25-1 and J is TRBJ2-7; 7 bases fit TRBD1. The germline V gene encodes CDR1 MGHDK and CDR2 SYGVNS. The V segment lost 4 bases and the J segment 4 bases; nucleotides outside the gene matches: 7. This CDR3 has 14 residues.

CDR3 sequence (DNA): TGTGCCAGCAGCTGGCAGGGAGAGCAGTACTTC. Translation gives CASSWQGEQYF. This chain uses TRBV7-9 with TRBJ2-7, with TRBD1 as a possible D gene (5 bases). V lost 4 bases and J 7 bases, leaving 8 bases between the germline ends. There are 11 residues in the CDR3. Germline loops: CDR1 SEHNR, CDR2 FQNEAQ (reference sequence).

The V gene is TRBV5-5, the J gene TRBJ1-4, with D unclear. CDR1 and CDR2 (germline): SGHKS, YYEKEE (reference sequence). The CDR3 is made up of 13 amino acids. V lost 1 base, J lost 6 bases, and 7 bases lay in between. CDR3 protein: CASSLYGDEKLFF. CDR3 DNA: TGTGCCAGCAGCTTGTATGGGGATGAAAAACTGTTTTTT.

The chain employs TRBV30 and TRBJ2-1, with D unclear. This CDR3 is 13 amino acids long. Looked up from germline, CDR1 is GTSNPN and CDR2 is SVGIG (reference sequence). Trimming stripped 0 bases from V and 5 bases from J, with 8 bases between. CDR3 loop: CAWSVRADNEQFF. Written as DNA, the CDR3 is TGTGCCTGGAGTGTACGGGCAGACAATGAGCAGTTCTTC. Drawing the rest from reference TRBV30 and TRBJ2-1, the complete variable domain is SQTIHQWPATLVQPVGSPLSLECTVEGTSNPNLYWYRQAAGRGLQLLFYSVGIGQISSEVPQNLSASRPQDRQFILSSKKLLLSDSGFYLCAWSVRADNEQFFGPGTRLTVL.

This clone was counted a single time. V usage is TRBV19 and J usage is TRBJ1-5, with D unresolved. V dropped 5 bases and J dropped 1 base, with 15 bases sitting between them. The germline gives CDR1 LNHDA, CDR2 SQIVND (reference sequence). The CDR3 totals 16 residues. CDR3 DNA sequence: TGTGCCAGTAGTCCGAAAGGACTGTCAAGCAATCAGCCCCAGCATTTT. Translated: CASSPKGLSSNQPQHF. The entire variable domain, with the rest obtained from reference TRBV19 and TRBJ1-5, is as follows: DGGITQSPKYLFRKEGQNVTLSCEQNLNHDAMYWYRQDPGQGLRLIYYSQIVNDFQKGDIAEGYSVSREKKESFPLTVTSAQKNPTAFYLCASSPKGLSSNQPQHFGDGTRLSIL.

V is TRBV30 and J is TRBJ1-1; no reliable D call. The CDR3 totals 15 residues. Trimming removed 5 bases from V and 0 bases from J, with 16 bases in between. From germline, CDR1 is GTSNPN and CDR2 SVGIG (reference sequence). The CDR3 bases are TGTGCCTGGGCGGGCGGACCGGGGATGAACACTGAAGCTTTCTTT. Translation gives CAWAGGPGMNTEAFF.

The chain has TRBV30 and TRBJ2-5; possible D gene TRBD2, 7 bases. V was cut by 0 bases and J by 5 bases, with 19 bases left in between. This CDR3 contains 16 residues. Germline V gives CDR1 GTSNPN, CDR2 SVGIG (reference sequence). The CDR3 region is CAWSVGYGGQTETQYF. CDR3 nucleotide sequence: TGTGCCTGGAGTGTGGGTTACGGGGGGCAGACGGAGACCCAGTACTTC. The full variable domain, with the rest looked up from reference TRBV30 and TRBJ2-5, is SQTIHQWPATLVQPVGSPLSLECTVEGTSNPNLYWYRQAAGRGLQLLFYSVGIGQISSEVPQNLSASRPQDRQFILSSKKLLLSDSGFYLCAWSVGYGGQTETQYFGPGTRLLVL.

This chain links TRBV7-6 with TRBJ2-1; 9 nucleotides match TRBD2. The germline CDR1 and CDR2 sequences are SGHVS and FNYEAQ. The CDR3 length is 17 residues. The V segment lost 5 bases and the J segment 5 bases; nucleotides outside the gene matches: 13. The CDR3: CASSIYRRSGSHNEQFF. Here the CDR3 DNA reads TGTGCCAGCAGCATCTATCGGCGTAGCGGGAGCCACAATGAGCAGTTCTTC.

The rearrangement joins TRBV7-9 to TRBJ1-2; D is unresolved. CDR1 and CDR2 from the germline V gene are SEHNR and FQNEAQ (reference sequence). The V end was cut by 1 base, the J end by 8 bases, with 11 bases between. There are 13 residues in the CDR3. This CDR3 is CASSLEGRTGYTF. In DNA form, the CDR3 reads TGTGCCAGCAGCTTAGAGGGCAGGACGGGCTACACCTTC.

This clone was seen a handful of times. The chain employs TRBV2 and TRBJ1-6; 8 bases are shared with TRBD1. CDR1 SNHLY and CDR2 FYNNEI come from the germline V gene. The junction had 10 bases not matched to a gene; V was cut back by 6 bases and J by 9 bases. The CDR3 has 15 residues. This CDR3 is CASRAGQGSGSPLHF. CDR3 DNA sequence: TGTGCCAGCAGGGCTGGACAGGGATCCGGTTCACCCCTCCACTTT.

The V gene is TRBV6-1, the J gene TRBJ2-3; 9 bases are a match to TRBD2. V shed 3 bases and J 3 bases; nucleotides not matched to a gene: 4. The CDR3 covers 15 residues. In germline, CDR1 is MNHNS, CDR2 SASEGT. This chain's CDR3 is CASSEALAGTDTQYF. The CDR3 DNA follows: TGTGCCAGCAGTGAGGCCCTAGCGGGGACAGATACGCAGTATTTT.

V usage is TRBV28 and J usage is TRBJ2-5, with D possibly being TRBD2 (6 bases). Trimming shortened V by 0 bases and J by 1 base, and 9 bases separated the two germline ends. The CDR3 is 15 residues long. CDR1 is MDHEN and CDR2 is SYDVKM in the germline V gene. The CDR3 DNA sequence: TGTGCCAGCAGTTTATGGGGCGGGATCCAAGAGACCCAGTACTTC. Encoded protein: CASSLWGGIQETQYF.

The chain's CDR3 is CASSIPTYEQYF. The CDR3 bases are TGTGCCAGCAGTATCCCCACTTACGAGCAGTACTTC. The chain has TRBV28 and TRBJ2-7; D remains unclear. Trimming removed 5 bases from V and 4 bases from J, with 9 bases in between. CDR1 and CDR2 (germline): MDHEN, SYDVKM. CDR3 size: 12 residues.

This chain uses TRBV4-1 with TRBJ2-7, with a tentative D call TRBD2 (5 bases). The CDR3 loop spans 15 amino acids. Germline assignment: CDR1 MGHRA and CDR2 YSYEKL. V was shortened by 0 bases and J by 0 bases, with 9 bases between the two germline ends. CDR3 nucleotide sequence: TGCGCCAGCAGCCAAGATTTGGGGAGCTCCTACGAGCAGTACTTC. It is translated as CASSQDLGSSYEQYF.

The chain recombines TRBV7-8 with TRBJ1-3, with D possibly being TRBD1 (5 bases). Trimming took 7 bases from V and 1 from J, leaving 20 bases between them. CDR1 and CDR2 (germline): SGHVS, FQNEAQ. The CDR3 extends over 17 amino acids. The CDR3 region has the DNA TGTGCCAGCACGGGGGTCGCCCTCCAGGTTTCTGGAAACACCATATATTTT. It specifies CASTGVALQVSGNTIYF.

This clone was observed a handful of times. The chain joins TRBV7-2 to TRBJ1-6; 7 bases are shared with TRBD1. Germline CDR1 is SGHTA and CDR2 is FQGNSA. CDR3 size: 15 residues. The V and J ends lost 3 bases and 8 bases, in that order; junction bases with no gene match: 7. CDR3 DNA sequence: TGTGCCAGCAGCTTTTGGGGACAGCGAGATTCACCCCTCCACTTT. Translated, it gives CASSFWGQRDSPLHF.

J is TRBJ2-2 and V is TRBV19; weak D call: TRBD2 (5 bases). Germline V CDR1 and CDR2: LNHDA, SQIVND (reference sequence). The V gene lost 6 bases and the J gene lost 4 bases, with 12 bases spanning the gap. The CDR3 consists of 14 residues. This CDR3 is CASRVRGSTGELFF. The CDR3 DNA reads TGTGCCAGTAGGGTTCGGGGTAGCACCGGGGAGCTGTTTTTT.

The V gene is TRBV13, the J gene TRBJ2-5; 11 bases fit TRBD2. J lost 2 bases, V lost 6 bases, and 8 bases had no gene match. Germline V gene sequence: CDR1 PRHDT, CDR2 FYEKMQ (reference sequence). The CDR3 covers 16 residues. CDR3 DNA: TGTGCCAGCAGTACCAGGCTAGCGGGGGGTCAAGAGACCCAGTACTTC. The encoded protein is CASSTRLAGGQETQYF.

This chain connects TRBV28 to TRBJ1-2, with 9 bases matching TRBD1. Germline V lookup: CDR1 MDHEN, CDR2 SYDVKM. The V and J ends lost 6 bases and 5 bases, in that order; junction bases with no gene match: 10. This CDR3 comprises 15 residues. The chain's CDR3 is CASRLDRGVYYGYTF. The CDR3 DNA sequence: TGTGCCAGCAGATTGGACAGGGGAGTATATTATGGCTACACCTTC.

The chain employs TRBV30 and TRBJ2-5, with D unclear. This CDR3 has 12 residues. Per germline, CDR1 GTSNPN and CDR2 SVGIG (reference sequence). The germline V and J ends were trimmed by 4 bases and 5 bases, with 11 bases remaining between them. CDR3 in amino acids: CAWTRSRETQYF. The CDR3 DNA sequence: TGTGCCTGGACTAGGTCTAGGGAGACCCAGTACTTC.

V usage is TRBV6-6 and J usage is TRBJ2-7; 8 bases align to TRBD1. Trimming at V came to 2 bases and at J to 5 bases, leaving 8 bases not matched to a gene. This CDR3 has 15 residues. The germline V gene encodes CDR1 MNHNY and CDR2 SVGAGI (reference sequence). The CDR3: CASSYPRGQGDEQYF. The CDR3 DNA sequence: TGTGCCAGCAGTTACCCTCGAGGACAGGGAGACGAGCAGTACTTC.

V gene TRBV28 combines with J gene TRBJ1-2; TRBD1 might be the D (6 bases). The V end was cut by 5 bases, the J end by 5 bases, with 18 bases between. This CDR3 has 15 residues. Germline lookup yields CDR1 MDHEN and CDR2 SYDVKM. The CDR3 region has the DNA TGTGCCAGCAGTCTCGCAACTGGGACACCATATGGCTACACCTTC. Translating it yields CASSLATGTPYGYTF.

V is TRBV6-1 and J is TRBJ2-2; weak D call: TRBD2 (6 bases). The length of the CDR3 is 14 residues. Germline loops: CDR1 MNHNS, CDR2 SASEGT. V was shortened by 8 bases and J by 8 bases, with 18 bases between the two germline ends. CDR3 loop: CASSFGTGAGELFF. CDR3 sequence (DNA): TGTGCCAGCTCCTTCGGGACTGGAGCTGGGGAGCTGTTTTTT.

This chain uses TRBV7-2 with TRBJ2-5, with 8 nucleotides matching TRBD1. The V segment lost 5 bases and the J segment 2 bases; nucleotides outside the gene matches: 4. This CDR3 contains 14 residues. Germline loops: CDR1 SGHTA, CDR2 FQGNSA. The CDR3, as DNA: TGTGCCAGCAGCACCAACAGGGGGCAAGAGACCCAGTACTTC. Amino acids: CASSTNRGQETQYF. Complete variable domain (other parts from reference TRBV7-2 and TRBJ2-5): GAGVSQSPSNKVTEKGKDVELRCDPISGHTALYWYRQSLGQGLEFLIYFQGNSAPDKSGLPSDRFSAERTGGSVSTLTIQRTQQEDSAVYLCASSTNRGQETQYFGPGTRLLVL.

The rearrangement links TRBV5-6 to TRBJ1-1, with D possibly being TRBD1 (6 bases). V was cut by 4 bases and J by 4 bases, with 8 bases left in between. Germline CDR1 is SGHDT and CDR2 is YYEEEE. This CDR3 comprises 12 residues. The chain's CDR3 is CASSLRGTEAFF. The DNA of the CDR3 is TGTGCCAGCAGCCTCAGGGGCACTGAAGCTTTCTTT.

The V and J genes are TRBV2 and TRBJ1-5; 7 nucleotides agree with TRBD1. Germline-derived CDR1 and CDR2 are SNHLY and FYNNEI. This CDR3 spans 16 amino acids. With 6 bases clipped from V and 6 bases from J, the junction kept 14 bases outside the gene matches. CDR3 amino acids: CASSRREGALLQPQHF. The CDR3 DNA reads as TGTGCCAGCAGCCGGAGGGAGGGGGCCCTTCTTCAGCCCCAGCATTTT.

This clone appeared once. V and J are TRBV30 and TRBJ2-3, with 9 bases aligning to TRBD2. Unmatched junction bases numbered 4, after V lost 1 base and J lost 2 bases. Germline CDR1 and CDR2: GTSNPN and SVGIG (reference sequence). The length of the CDR3 is 15 residues. The CDR3 is CAWSALAGTTDTQYF. In DNA, the CDR3 is TGTGCCTGGAGTGCACTAGCGGGTACCACAGATACGCAGTATTTT.